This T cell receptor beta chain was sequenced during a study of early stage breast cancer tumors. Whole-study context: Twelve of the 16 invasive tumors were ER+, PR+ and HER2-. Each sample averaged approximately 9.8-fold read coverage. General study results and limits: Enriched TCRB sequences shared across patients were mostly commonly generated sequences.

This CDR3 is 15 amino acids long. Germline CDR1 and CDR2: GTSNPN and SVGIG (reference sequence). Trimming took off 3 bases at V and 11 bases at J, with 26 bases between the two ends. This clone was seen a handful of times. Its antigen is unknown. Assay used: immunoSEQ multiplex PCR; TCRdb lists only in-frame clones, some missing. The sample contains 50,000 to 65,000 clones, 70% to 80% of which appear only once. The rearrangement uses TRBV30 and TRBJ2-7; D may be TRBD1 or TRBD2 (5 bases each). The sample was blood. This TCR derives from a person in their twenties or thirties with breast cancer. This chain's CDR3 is CAWRPATGTNLVEYF. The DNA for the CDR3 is TGTGCCTGGAGGCCTGCTACGGGGACCAACTTAGTTGAGTACTTC.